This is a list of T cell receptor beta chains from one sample in a study of T-cell reconstitution after alpha-beta-depleted transplantation in children. TCRdb processed the PCR reads anew with MiXCR; each CDR3 protein has one entry. The table includes under 400,000 distinct CDR3 sequences, 20% to 30% detected once. Material: PBMCs, mostly from graft donor cells, obtained 180 days after TCRalphabeta/CD19-depleted stem cell transplant. Every receptor here comes from a male patient under 18 who had a stem cell transplant for acute lymphoblastic leukemia, so the T cells may come from the graft donor. Both conserved end residues are part of each CDR3. Each record gives: J gene, CDR3 length, D gene, clone size, V gene, CDR3 protein, CDR3 DNA. D genes are given only for firm matches. Expanded clones get a size class; other rows say once, few or many, or leave the size out.

J: TRBJ2-1
length: 16
D: TRBD2
size: -
V: TRBV29-1
CDR3: CSVDRTSGRSYNEQFF
DNA: TGCAGCGTGGATAGGACTAGCGGGAGGTCATACAATGAGCAGTTCTTC

J: TRBJ2-2
length: 17
D: TRBD2
size: -
V: TRBV12-3/TRBV12-4
CDR3: CASSARLAGVNTGELFF
DNA: TGTGCCAGCAGTGCCCGACTAGCGGGAGTAAATACCGGGGAGCTGTTTTTT

J: TRBJ2-7
length: 13
D: -
size: -
V: TRBV20-1
CDR3: CSARERSSYEQYF
DNA: TGCAGTGCTAGGGAAAGGTCCTCCTACGAGCAGTACTTC

J: TRBJ2-2
length: 15
D: TRBD2
size: few
V: TRBV5-1
CDR3: CASSLTGGNTGELFF
DNA: TGCGCCAGCAGCTTGACGGGAGGGAACACCGGGGAGCTGTTTTTT

J: TRBJ1-5
length: 14
D: -
size: once
V: TRBV24-1
CDR3: CATSDLRVAQPQHF
DNA: TGTGCCACCAGTGATTTAAGGGTAGCTCAGCCCCAGCATTTT

J: TRBJ1-1
length: 13
D: TRBD1
size: few
V: TRBV20-1
CDR3: CSAGQGAKTEAFF
DNA: TGCAGTGCGGGACAGGGGGCGAAAACTGAAGCTTTCTTT

J: TRBJ2-7
length: 12
D: -
size: few
V: TRBV12-5
CDR3: CASAQDPDQQYF
DNA: TGTGCTAGTGCTCAGGACCCGGATCAGCAGTACTTC

J: TRBJ2-5
length: 14
D: -
size: -
V: TRBV5-1
CDR3: CASSLRGDQETQYF
DNA: TGCGCCAGCAGCTTGAGGGGGGACCAAGAGACCCAGTACTTC

J: TRBJ2-2
length: 13
D: TRBD2
size: -
V: TRBV19
CDR3: CASNHGGTGELFF
DNA: TGTGCCAGTAACCACGGGGGGACCGGGGAGCTGTTTTTT

J: TRBJ2-3
length: 12
D: TRBD2
size: few
V: TRBV5-1
CDR3: CASSRTSDTQYF
DNA: TGCGCCAGCAGCCGGACTAGCGATACGCAGTATTTT

J: TRBJ2-5
length: 14
D: -
size: few
V: TRBV5-1
CDR3: CASSYFLGQETQYF
DNA: TGCGCCAGCAGCTACTTTTTGGGACAAGAGACCCAGTACTTC

J: TRBJ2-3
length: 15
D: TRBD1
size: few
V: TRBV2
CDR3: CASSAQGQGTDTQYF
DNA: TGTGCCAGCAGTGCCCAGGGACAGGGAACAGATACGCAGTATTTT

J: TRBJ1-2
length: 13
D: -
size: -
V: TRBV21-1
CDR3: CASSKVEGYGYTF
DNA: TGTGCCAGCAGCAAAGTAGAGGGGTATGGCTACACCTTC

J: TRBJ2-3
length: 17
D: TRBD2
size: few
V: TRBV4-1
CDR3: CASSHTWTSGITDTQYF
DNA: TGCGCCAGCAGCCACACCTGGACTAGCGGGATCACAGATACGCAGTATTTT

J: TRBJ1-1
length: 16
D: -
size: few
V: TRBV20-1
CDR3: CSARDGIRALDTEAFF
DNA: TGCAGTGCTAGAGATGGGATCAGGGCTCTGGACACTGAAGCTTTCTTT

J: TRBJ2-7
length: 17
D: -
size: -
V: TRBV10-3
CDR3: CAISESRGEGFLDEQYF
DNA: TGTGCCATCAGTGAGTCGAGAGGTGAAGGGTTCTTAGACGAGCAGTACTTC

J: TRBJ2-7
length: 15
D: TRBD1
size: -
V: TRBV12-3/TRBV12-4
CDR3: CASSAGTGVTYEQYF
DNA: TGTGCCAGCAGTGCCGGGACAGGGGTAACCTACGAGCAGTACTTC

J: TRBJ2-7
length: 16
D: TRBD1
size: few
V: TRBV3-1
CDR3: CASSPPRDRSHNEQYF
DNA: TGTGCCAGCAGCCCGCCCCGGGACAGGTCACACAACGAGCAGTACTTC

J: TRBJ2-1
length: 15
D: TRBD2
size: many
V: TRBV29-1
CDR3: CSGAPGRAFGNEQFF
DNA: TGCAGCGGGGCCCCGGGGAGGGCCTTCGGTAATGAGCAGTTCTTC